The sequence of this T cell receptor beta chain was determined in a study of cytomegalovirus exposure and HLA in healthy donors. The PCR ran on 60 Vbeta and 13 Jbeta primers. Profiling relied on immunoSEQ multiplex PCR, and the TCRdb table lists in-frame clones only, not all of them. The sample has over 150,000 clones; 85% are singletons. Points on this clone: Its antigen remains unidentified.

The CDR3 extends over 14 amino acids. V dropped 5 bases and J dropped 3; count of bases not matched to a gene: 4. The germline V gene has CDR1 MDHEN and CDR2 SYDVKM. Whole-study results and caveats: CMV serostatus stood as the only immune exposure information on hand. In a later analysis, several top co-occurrence clusters appeared linked to parvovirus B19, influenza, CMV and Epstein-Barr virus. A later analysis linked a missense variant in DCLRE1C to the trimming of TCR beta V and J genes. Presence/absence analysis assumed near-uniform sequencing depth across donors.

The sample consisted of PBMCs. The origin of this receptor is a boy younger than 10 in good health and CMV-seronegative. This sequence joins TRBV28 and TRBJ2-1; 7 bases are a match to TRBD2. CDR3 DNA: TGTGCCAGCAGTCTGGGGGGGAACTACAATGAGCAGTTCTTC. Translated: CASSLGGNYNEQFF.